This is a list of T cell receptor beta chains from one sample in a study of PD-1 blockade in mismatch repair-deficient tumors. Some clones are missing from TCRdb's copy, which holds only in-frame ones; the method was immunoSEQ multiplex PCR. The data show around 51,000 clones, 81% seen once. The specimen was peripheral blood, collected roughly 21 weeks after starting pembrolizumab. The source of these receptors is an adult with mismatch repair-deficient cancer. CDR3s include the opening cysteine and the closing phenylalanine or tryptophan. Fields, in order: J gene, D gene, clone size, V gene, CDR3 DNA, CDR3 protein. A D gene is named only where the DNA matches it firmly. Part of the rows lack a size; the others show once, few, many or a class for expanded clones.

J: TRBJ2-1; D: TRBD2; size: .; V: TRBV28; DNA: TGTGCCAGCAGTTTGGGGGAGGGCCTTTCTAATGAGCAGTTCTTC; CDR3: CASSLGEGLSNEQFF
J: TRBJ2-1; D: .; size: .; V: TRBV10-3; DNA: TGTGCCATCAGCAACAACCGGGACACCAATTACAATGAGCAGTTCTTC; CDR3: CAISNNRDTNYNEQFF
J: TRBJ2-1; D: TRBD2; size: .; V: TRBV7-2; DNA: TGTGCCAGCAGTCGGACTAGCGGGACGTCATACAATGAGCAGTTCTTC; CDR3: CASSRTSGTSYNEQFF
J: TRBJ2-5; D: .; size: .; V: TRBV7-9; DNA: TGTGCCAGCAGCTTATTTGGGCTTGGGGAGACCCAGTACTTC; CDR3: CASSLFGLGETQYF
J: TRBJ2-1; D: TRBD1; size: few; V: TRBV4-2; DNA: TGTGCCAGCAGCCAATCCCGGGACAGTGAGCAGTTCTTC; CDR3: CASSQSRDSEQFF
J: TRBJ2-7; D: TRBD2; size: .; V: TRBV11-2; DNA: TGTGCCAGCAGCTTCGGGAGGGCGGAGGAGCAGTACTTC; CDR3: CASSFGRAEEQYF
J: TRBJ2-2; D: .; size: .; V: TRBV7-7; DNA: TGTGCTAGCAGCTTAGACTTGACCACCGGGGAGCTGTTTTTT; CDR3: CASSLDLTTGELFF
J: TRBJ2-2; D: .; size: .; V: TRBV7-7; DNA: TGTGCTAGCAGCCCGACAGGTCCCCCTAACACCGGGGAGCTGTTTTTT; CDR3: CASSPTGPPNTGELFF
J: TRBJ1-2; D: TRBD1; size: .; V: TRBV4-3; DNA: TGCGCCAGCAGCCAAGCTGCGACAGGGCTCCCCGGCTACACCTTC; CDR3: CASSQAATGLPGYTF
J: TRBJ2-1; D: TRBD2; size: .; V: TRBV4-1; DNA: TGCGCCAGCAGCCAAGATGTAGCGGGAGTTGTCGATGAGCAGTTCTTC; CDR3: CASSQDVAGVVDEQFF
J: TRBJ1-1; D: .; size: few; V: TRBV11-3; DNA: TGTGCCAGCAGCTTAGGATGGGAGGGGGTGGCTGAAGCTTTCTTT; CDR3: CASSLGWEGVAEAFF
J: TRBJ1-1; D: .; size: .; V: TRBV11-2; DNA: TGTGCCAGCAGCCTAAGGGGGGTCGCCAGGGATGAAGCTTTCTTT; CDR3: CASSLRGVARDEAFF
J: TRBJ2-7; D: TRBD1; size: .; V: TRBV13; DNA: TGTGCCAGCAGCCCCTCCGGGACAGCTCTCTACGAGCAGTACTTC; CDR3: CASSPSGTALYEQYF
J: TRBJ2-1; D: TRBD2; size: once; V: TRBV19; DNA: TGTGCCAGCCGACCGGGACTAGCGGGAGTAAATGAGCAGTTCTTC; CDR3: CASRPGLAGVNEQFF
J: TRBJ1-5; D: .; size: .; V: TRBV5-8; DNA: TGTGCCAGCAGCTTAATGCAGGGTGGCAATCAGCCCCAGCATTTT; CDR3: CASSLMQGGNQPQHF
J: TRBJ2-3; D: .; size: once; V: TRBV4-3; DNA: TGCGCCAGCAGCCGAGGCTTAGCTGGGGATACGCAGTATTTT; CDR3: CASSRGLAGDTQYF
J: TRBJ1-2; D: .; size: .; V: TRBV20-1; DNA: TGCAGTGTGGATGACCTCTACACCTTC; CDR3: CSVDDLYTF
J: TRBJ2-5; D: .; size: few; V: TRBV7-3; DNA: TGTGCCAGCAGCTTACGAGGGGGACAGACCCAGTACTTC; CDR3: CASSLRGGQTQYF
J: TRBJ2-1; D: TRBD2; size: once; V: TRBV4-2; DNA: TGTGCCAGCAGCCAAGAGCCCCCCGGGACTAGCGGGACGTACAATGAGCAGTTCTTC; CDR3: CASSQEPPGTSGTYNEQFF
J: TRBJ2-2; D: TRBD2; size: .; V: TRBV5-4; DNA: TGTGCCAGCAGCTTGGCCAGAGGAGCGGGAGGAGGTACCGGGGAGCTGTTTTTT; CDR3: CASSLARGAGGGTGELFF
J: TRBJ1-2; D: TRBD1; size: .; V: TRBV7-9; DNA: TGTGCCAGCAGCACCGGGACAGGGGATTTGGGTGGCTACACCTTC; CDR3: CASSTGTGDLGGYTF
J: TRBJ1-1; D: .; size: .; V: TRBV5-1; DNA: TGCGCCAGCAGCTTTCTGGCGGATCTAGGCACTGAAGCTTTCTTT; CDR3: CASSFLADLGTEAFF
J: TRBJ2-5; D: .; size: .; V: TRBV27; DNA: TGTGCCAGCAGTCTGTCCTTCAAAGAGACCCAGTACTTC; CDR3: CASSLSFKETQYF
J: TRBJ1-3; D: .; size: .; V: TRBV4-1; DNA: TGCGCCAGCAGCCAAAGACAGCCCTTCGGAGGTGGAAACACCATATATTTT; CDR3: CASSQRQPFGGGNTIYF
J: TRBJ2-7; D: .; size: .; V: TRBV21-1; DNA: TGTGCCAGCGGGCGAGAAGGAGGACAGTTCTACGAGCAGTACTTC; CDR3: CASGREGGQFYEQYF
J: TRBJ2-7; D: TRBD1; size: .; V: TRBV12-5; DNA: TGTGCTAGTGGTTTGGCCGGGACAGGGTCCTACGAGCAGTACTTC; CDR3: CASGLAGTGSYEQYF
J: TRBJ2-3; D: .; size: few; V: TRBV19; DNA: TGTGCCAGTAGTATGTCCTCCGGGAGCCCAGATACGCAGTATTTT; CDR3: CASSMSSGSPDTQYF
J: TRBJ1-1; D: TRBD1; size: .; V: TRBV30; DNA: TGTGCCTGGAGCCCCGGGACAGAGAACACTGAAGCTTTCTTT; CDR3: CAWSPGTENTEAFF
J: TRBJ2-1; D: TRBD2; size: .; V: TRBV7-3; DNA: TGTGCCAGCAGCCTTCGGACTAGCGATAATGAGCAGTTCTTC; CDR3: CASSLRTSDNEQFF
J: TRBJ1-2; D: .; size: .; V: TRBV30; DNA: TGTGCCTGGAGTCAGGAGGACCGCGGGGATGGCTACACCTTC; CDR3: CAWSQEDRGDGYTF
J: TRBJ1-1; D: TRBD1; size: .; V: TRBV29-1; DNA: TGCAGCTTGAGGGCCAGACAGGGGGAGACTGAAGCTTTCTTT; CDR3: CSLRARQGETEAFF
J: TRBJ2-1; D: .; size: medium-sized; V: TRBV2; DNA: TGTGCCAGCAGTGGGGTTGAGCAGTTCTTC; CDR3: CASSGVEQFF
J: TRBJ1-1; D: TRBD1; size: .; V: TRBV15; DNA: TGTGCCACCGGTTGGGACAGGAACACTGAAGCTTTCTTT; CDR3: CATGWDRNTEAFF
J: TRBJ1-2; D: TRBD1; size: .; V: TRBV4-2; DNA: TGTGCCAGCAGCCAAGTAGGGACAGAATTTAACTATGGCTACACCTTC; CDR3: CASSQVGTEFNYGYTF
J: TRBJ2-7; D: .; size: .; V: TRBV9; DNA: TGTGCCAGCAGCGCCTCAGCGGACAGCGACTCCTACGAGCAGTACTTC; CDR3: CASSASADSDSYEQYF
J: TRBJ2-5; D: TRBD1; size: .; V: TRBV19; DNA: TGTGCCAGTAGTTTCGACTTCCTCCAGGGGGCACAAGAGACCCAGTACTTC; CDR3: CASSFDFLQGAQETQYF
J: TRBJ1-1; D: TRBD1; size: .; V: TRBV6-6; DNA: TGTGCCAGCAATACAGGGGGCACTGAAGCTTTCTTT; CDR3: CASNTGGTEAFF
J: TRBJ2-3; D: .; size: .; V: TRBV7-9; DNA: TGTGCCAGCAGCTTACTCCGGGGTCGGTCGGCAGATACGCAGTATTTT; CDR3: CASSLLRGRSADTQYF
J: TRBJ2-7; D: .; size: once; V: TRBV6-5; DNA: TGTGCCAGCAGCTATTTCGACGGATACGAGCAGTACTTC; CDR3: CASSYFDGYEQYF
J: TRBJ2-1; D: TRBD1; size: .; V: TRBV19; DNA: TGTGCCAGTAGTAACCAGGGGGCGCGTCATGAGCAGTTCTTC; CDR3: CASSNQGARHEQFF
J: TRBJ1-1; D: .; size: .; V: TRBV6-6; DNA: TGTGCCAGCAGTTCAGAGGGTGAAGCTTTCTTT; CDR3: CASSSEGEAFF